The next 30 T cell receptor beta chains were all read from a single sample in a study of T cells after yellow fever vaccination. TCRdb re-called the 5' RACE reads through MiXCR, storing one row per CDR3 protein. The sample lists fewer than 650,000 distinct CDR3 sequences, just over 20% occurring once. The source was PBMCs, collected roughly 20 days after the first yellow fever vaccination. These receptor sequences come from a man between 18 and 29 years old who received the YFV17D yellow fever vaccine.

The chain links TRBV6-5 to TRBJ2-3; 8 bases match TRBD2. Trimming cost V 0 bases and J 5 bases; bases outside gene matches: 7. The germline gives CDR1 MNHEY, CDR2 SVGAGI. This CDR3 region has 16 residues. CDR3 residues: CASSYSSRRGVDTQYF. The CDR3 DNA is TGTGCCAGCAGTTACTCCTCCCGGCGGGGGGTAGATACGCAGTATTTT.

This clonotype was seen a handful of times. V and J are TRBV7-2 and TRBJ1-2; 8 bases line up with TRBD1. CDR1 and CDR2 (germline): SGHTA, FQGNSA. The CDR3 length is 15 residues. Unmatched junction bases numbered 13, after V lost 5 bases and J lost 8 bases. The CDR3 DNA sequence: TGTGCCAGCAGCCCGACAGGGGAGAATCTGAGGGGCTACACCTTC. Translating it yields CASSPTGENLRGYTF.

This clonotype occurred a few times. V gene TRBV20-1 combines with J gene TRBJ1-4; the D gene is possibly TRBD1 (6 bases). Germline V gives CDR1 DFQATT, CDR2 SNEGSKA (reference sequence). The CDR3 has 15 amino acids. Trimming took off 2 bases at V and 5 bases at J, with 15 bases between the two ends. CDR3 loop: CSARLPGHLNEKLFF. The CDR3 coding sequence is TGCAGTGCTAGACTACCGGGACATCTAAATGAAAAACTGTTTTTT.

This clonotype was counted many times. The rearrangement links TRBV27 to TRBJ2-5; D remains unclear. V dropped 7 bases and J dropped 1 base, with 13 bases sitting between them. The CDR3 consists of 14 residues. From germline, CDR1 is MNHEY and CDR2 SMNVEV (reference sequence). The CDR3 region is CASKTMAVQETQYF. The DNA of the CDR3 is TGTGCCAGCAAAACGATGGCAGTCCAAGAGACCCAGTACTTC.

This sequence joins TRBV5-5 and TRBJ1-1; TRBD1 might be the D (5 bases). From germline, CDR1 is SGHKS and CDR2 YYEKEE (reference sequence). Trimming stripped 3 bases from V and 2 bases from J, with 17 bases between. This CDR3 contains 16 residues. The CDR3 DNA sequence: TGTGCCAGCAGCTCCACAATAGGGACGGCTAACACTGAAGCTTTCTTT. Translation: CASSSTIGTANTEAFF.

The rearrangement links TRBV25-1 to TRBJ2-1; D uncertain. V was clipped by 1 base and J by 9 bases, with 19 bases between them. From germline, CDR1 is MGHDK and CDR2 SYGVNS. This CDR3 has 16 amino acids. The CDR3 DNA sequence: TGTGCCAGCAGTGAATCCAGCCTCCCACCATGGGGTGAGCAGTTCTTC. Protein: CASSESSLPPWGEQFF.

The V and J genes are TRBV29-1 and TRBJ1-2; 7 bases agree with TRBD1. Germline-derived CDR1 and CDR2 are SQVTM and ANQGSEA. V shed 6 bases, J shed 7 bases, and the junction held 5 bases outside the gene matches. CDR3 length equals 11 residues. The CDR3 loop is CSVTDRLGYTF. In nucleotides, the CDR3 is TGCAGCGTGACGGACAGGCTTGGCTACACCTTC.

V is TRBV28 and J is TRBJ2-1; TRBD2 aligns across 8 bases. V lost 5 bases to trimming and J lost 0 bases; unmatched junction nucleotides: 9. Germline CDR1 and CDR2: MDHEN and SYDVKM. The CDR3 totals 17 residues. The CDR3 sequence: CASSIKRGRSSYNEQFF. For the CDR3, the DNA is TGTGCCAGCAGTATAAAGCGGGGGAGAAGCTCCTACAATGAGCAGTTCTTC.

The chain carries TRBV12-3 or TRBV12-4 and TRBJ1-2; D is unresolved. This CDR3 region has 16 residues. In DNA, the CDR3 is TGTACCTTCAGTTTAGCCCCCCTGGAGATCGCCTATGGCTACACCTTC. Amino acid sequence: CTFSLAPLEIAYGYTF.

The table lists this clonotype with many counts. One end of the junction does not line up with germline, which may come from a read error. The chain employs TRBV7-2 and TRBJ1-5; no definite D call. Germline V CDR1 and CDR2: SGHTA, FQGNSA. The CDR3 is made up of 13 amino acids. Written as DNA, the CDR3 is TGTGCCAGCAGTTTAGGCAGAGATCAGCCCCAGCATTTT. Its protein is CASSLGRDQPQHF.

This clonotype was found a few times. CDR3 sequence: CASTQRGQVFTTRDNEQFF. CDR3 nucleotide sequence: TGTGCCAGCACCCAAAGGGGACAGGTTTTTACGACGAGGGACAATGAGCAGTTCTTC. The chain is built from TRBV2 and TRBJ2-1; 8 bases fit TRBD1. The CDR3 has 19 residues. Per germline, CDR1 SNHLY and CDR2 FYNNEI. The junction had 22 bases not matched to a gene; V was cut back by 7 bases and J by 5 bases.

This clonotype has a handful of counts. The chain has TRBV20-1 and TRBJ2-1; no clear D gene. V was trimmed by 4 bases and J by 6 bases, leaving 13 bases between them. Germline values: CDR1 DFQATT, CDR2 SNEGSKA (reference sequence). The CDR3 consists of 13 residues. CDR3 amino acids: CSATWVGTNEQFF. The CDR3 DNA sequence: TGCAGTGCTACCTGGGTTGGAACCAATGAGCAGTTCTTC.

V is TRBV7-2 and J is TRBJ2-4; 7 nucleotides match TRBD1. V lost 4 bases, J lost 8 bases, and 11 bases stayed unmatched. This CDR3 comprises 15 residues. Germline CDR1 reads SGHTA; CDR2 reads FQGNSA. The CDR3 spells CASSSAEWQGDIQYF. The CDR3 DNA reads TGTGCCAGCAGCTCCGCCGAGTGGCAGGGGGACATTCAGTACTTC.

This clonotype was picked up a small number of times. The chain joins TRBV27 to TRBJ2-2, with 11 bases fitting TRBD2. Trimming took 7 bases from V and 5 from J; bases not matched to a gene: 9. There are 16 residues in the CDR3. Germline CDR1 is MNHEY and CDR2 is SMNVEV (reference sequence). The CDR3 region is CASKKLAGVRTGELFF. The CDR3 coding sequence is TGTGCCAGCAAAAAACTAGCGGGGGTCCGAACCGGGGAGCTGTTTTTT.

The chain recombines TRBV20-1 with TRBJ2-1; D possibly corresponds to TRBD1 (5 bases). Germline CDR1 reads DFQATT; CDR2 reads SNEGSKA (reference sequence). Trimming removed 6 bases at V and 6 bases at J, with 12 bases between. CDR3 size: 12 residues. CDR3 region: CSAEDISNEQFF. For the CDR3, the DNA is TGCAGTGCCGAGGACATATCCAATGAGCAGTTCTTC.

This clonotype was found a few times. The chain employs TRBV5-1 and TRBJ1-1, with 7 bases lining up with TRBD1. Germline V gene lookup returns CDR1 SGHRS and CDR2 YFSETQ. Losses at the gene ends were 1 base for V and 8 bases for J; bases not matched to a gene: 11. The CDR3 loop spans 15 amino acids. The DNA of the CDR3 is TGCGCCAGCAGCTTGACCGTCAGTTCGGACAGGGAAGCTTTCTTT. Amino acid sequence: CASSLTVSSDREAFF. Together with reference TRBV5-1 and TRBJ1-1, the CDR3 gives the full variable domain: KAGVTQTPRYLIKTRGQQVTLSCSPISGHRSVSWYQQTPGQGLQFLFEYFSETQRNKGNFPGRFSGRQFSNSRSEMNVSTLELGDSALYLCASSLTVSSDREAFFGQGTRLTVV.

For the CDR3, the DNA is TGTGCCAGCAGCTCTCAGGGGGGGCGAACGGCTAAGTCTTTCGTC. This translates into CASSSQGGRTAKSFV. This chain uses TRBV2 with TRBJ2-7; TRBD1 or TRBD2 may be the D gene (7 bases each). Germline-derived CDR1 and CDR2 are SNHLY and FYNNEI. The CDR3 spans 15 residues.

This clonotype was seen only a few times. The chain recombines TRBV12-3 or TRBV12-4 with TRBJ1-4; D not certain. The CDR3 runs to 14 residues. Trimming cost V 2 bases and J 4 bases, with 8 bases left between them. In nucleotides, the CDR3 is TGTGCCAGCAGTTTAACTCCTTATAATGAAAAACTGTTTTTT. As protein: CASSLTPYNEKLFF.

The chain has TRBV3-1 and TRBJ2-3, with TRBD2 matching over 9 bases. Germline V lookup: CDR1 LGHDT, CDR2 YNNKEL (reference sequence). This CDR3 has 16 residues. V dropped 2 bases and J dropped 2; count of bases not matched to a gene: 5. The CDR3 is CASSQSAGGPTDTQYF. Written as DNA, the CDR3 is TGTGCCAGCAGCCAATCAGCGGGGGGCCCCACAGATACGCAGTATTTT.

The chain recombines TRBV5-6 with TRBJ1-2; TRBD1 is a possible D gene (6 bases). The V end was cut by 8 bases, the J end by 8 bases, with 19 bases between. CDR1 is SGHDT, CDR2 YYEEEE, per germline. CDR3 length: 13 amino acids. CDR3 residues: CARSRWGARGYTF. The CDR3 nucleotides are TGTGCCAGGAGCCGGTGGGGGGCGCGGGGCTACACCTTC.

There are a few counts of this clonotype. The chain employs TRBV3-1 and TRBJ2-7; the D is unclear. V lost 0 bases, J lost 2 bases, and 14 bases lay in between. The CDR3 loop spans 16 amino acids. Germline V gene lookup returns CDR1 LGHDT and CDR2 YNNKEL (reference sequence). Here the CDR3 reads CASSQDGKPQPYEQYF. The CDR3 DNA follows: TGTGCCAGCAGCCAAGATGGAAAGCCTCAACCCTACGAGCAGTACTTC.

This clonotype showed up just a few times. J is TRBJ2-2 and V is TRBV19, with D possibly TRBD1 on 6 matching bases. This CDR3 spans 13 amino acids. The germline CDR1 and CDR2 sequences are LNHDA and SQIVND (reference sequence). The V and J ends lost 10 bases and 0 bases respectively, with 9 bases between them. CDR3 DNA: TGTGCCACAGGGGTGGCGAACACCGGGGAGCTGTTTTTT. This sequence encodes CATGVANTGELFF.

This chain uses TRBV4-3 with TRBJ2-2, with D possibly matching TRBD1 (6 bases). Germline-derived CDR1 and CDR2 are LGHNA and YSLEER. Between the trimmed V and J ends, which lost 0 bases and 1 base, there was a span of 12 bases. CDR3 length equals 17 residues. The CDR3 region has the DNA TGCGCCAGCAGCCAAGATAACAGGGATGGGAACACCGGGGAGCTGTTTTTT. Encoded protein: CASSQDNRDGNTGELFF.

The DNA for the CDR3 is TGCAGCGTTGCATTCCCGAACACTGAAGCTTTCTTT. Translating gives CSVAFPNTEAFF. The chain combines TRBV29-1 with TRBJ1-1; no definite D call. CDR1 is SQVTM and CDR2 is ANQGSEA in the germline V gene. V lost 4 bases and J lost 1, with 7 bases in between. The CDR3 totals 12 residues.

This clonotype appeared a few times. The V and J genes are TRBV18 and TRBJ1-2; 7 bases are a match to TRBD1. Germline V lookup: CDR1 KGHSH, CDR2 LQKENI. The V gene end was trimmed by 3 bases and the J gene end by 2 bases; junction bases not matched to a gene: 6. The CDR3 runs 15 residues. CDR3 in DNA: TGTGCCAGCTCACCTCCCGAGGGACAGAACTATGGCTACACCTTC. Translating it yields CASSPPEGQNYGYTF. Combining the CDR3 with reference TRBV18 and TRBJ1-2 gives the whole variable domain NAGVMQNPRHLVRRRGQEARLRCSPMKGHSHVYWYRQLPEEGLKFMVYLQKENIIDESGMPKERFSAEFPKEGPSILRIQQVVRGDSAAYFCASSPPEGQNYGYTFGSGTRLTVV.

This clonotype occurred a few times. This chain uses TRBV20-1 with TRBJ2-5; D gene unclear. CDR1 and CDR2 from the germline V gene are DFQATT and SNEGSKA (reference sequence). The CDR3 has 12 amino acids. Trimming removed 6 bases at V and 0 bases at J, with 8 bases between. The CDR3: CSARKYQETQYF. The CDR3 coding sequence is TGCAGTGCCAGGAAGTACCAAGAGACCCAGTACTTC.

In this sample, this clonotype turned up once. The CDR3 spells CASRNKRLTTDTQYF. The CDR3 DNA follows: TGTGCCAGCAGGAATAAGCGTCTGACCACAGATACGCAGTATTTT. J is TRBJ2-3 and V is TRBV7-2, with D hard to call. V lost 6 bases and J 2 bases, leaving 15 bases between the germline ends. Per germline, CDR1 SGHTA and CDR2 FQGNSA. This CDR3 has 15 residues. The whole variable domain, filled in from reference TRBV7-2 and TRBJ2-3, reads GAGVSQSPSNKVTEKGKDVELRCDPISGHTALYWYRQSLGQGLEFLIYFQGNSAPDKSGLPSDRFSAERTGGSVSTLTIQRTQQEDSAVYLCASRNKRLTTDTQYFGPGTRLTVL.

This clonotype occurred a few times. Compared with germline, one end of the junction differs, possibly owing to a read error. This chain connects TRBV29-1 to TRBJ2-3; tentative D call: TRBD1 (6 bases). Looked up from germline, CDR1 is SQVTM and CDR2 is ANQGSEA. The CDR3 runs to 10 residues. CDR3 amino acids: CSVERQGPHF. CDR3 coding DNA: TGCAGCGTTGAGCGGCAGGGGCCTCATTTT.

The CDR3 is CASLQGAWTEAFF. The CDR3 DNA follows: TGTGCCAGTTTACAGGGGGCGTGGACTGAAGCTTTCTTT. The gene calls are TRBV28 and TRBJ1-1; 9 positions match TRBD1. V dropped 9 bases and J dropped 5; count of bases not matched to a gene: 7. CDR3 length equals 13 residues. CDR1 and CDR2 from the germline V gene are MDHEN and SYDVKM.

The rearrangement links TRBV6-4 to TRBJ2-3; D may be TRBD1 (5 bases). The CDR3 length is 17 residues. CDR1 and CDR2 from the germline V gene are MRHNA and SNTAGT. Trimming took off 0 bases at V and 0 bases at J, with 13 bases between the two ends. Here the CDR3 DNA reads TGTGCCAGCAGTGACTCGAGGTGGGGCAGTAGCACAGATACGCAGTATTTT. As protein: CASSDSRWGSSTDTQYF.